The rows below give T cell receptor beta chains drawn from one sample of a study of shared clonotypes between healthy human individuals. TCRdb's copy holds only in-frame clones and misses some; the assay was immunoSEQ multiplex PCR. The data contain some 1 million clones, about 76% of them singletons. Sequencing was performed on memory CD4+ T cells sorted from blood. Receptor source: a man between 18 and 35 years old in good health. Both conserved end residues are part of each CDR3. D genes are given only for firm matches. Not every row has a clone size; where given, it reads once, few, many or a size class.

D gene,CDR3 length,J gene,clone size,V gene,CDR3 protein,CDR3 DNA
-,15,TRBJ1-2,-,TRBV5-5,CASSPQSRPNYGYTF,TGTGCCAGCAGCCCCCAGTCCCGCCCTAACTATGGCTACACCTTC
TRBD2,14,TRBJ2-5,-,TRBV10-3,CATLEREGRETQYF,TGTGCCACCCTCGAGCGGGAGGGCCGCGAGACCCAGTACTTC
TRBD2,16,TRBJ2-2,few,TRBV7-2,CASSQTSGRGTGELFF,TGTGCCAGCAGCCAGACTAGCGGGAGAGGCACCGGGGAGCTGTTTTTT
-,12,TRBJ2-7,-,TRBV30,CAWSGGTGEQYF,TGTGCCTGGAGTGGGGGAACGGGCGAGCAGTACTTC
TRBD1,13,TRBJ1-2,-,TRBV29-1,CSVTRQGAGGYTF,TGCAGCGTGACCCGACAGGGGGCGGGTGGCTACACCTTC
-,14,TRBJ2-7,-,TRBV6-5,CASIPRRGPYEQYF,TGTGCCAGCATCCCAAGGCGGGGCCCCTACGAGCAGTACTTC
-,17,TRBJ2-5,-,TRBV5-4,CASSLGAGSPGQETQYF,TGTGCCAGCAGCCTGGGGGCTGGAAGTCCCGGCCAAGAGACCCAGTACTTC
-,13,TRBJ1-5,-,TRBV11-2,CASSLVDGQPQHF,TGTGCCAGCAGCTTGGTGGACGGGCAGCCCCAGCATTTT
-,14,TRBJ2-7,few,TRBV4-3,CASSQDPHFYEQYF,TGCGCCAGCAGCCAAGATCCCCACTTCTACGAGCAGTACTTC
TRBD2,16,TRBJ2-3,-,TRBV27,CASSTRLAGDTDTQYF,TGTGCCAGCAGTACGAGACTAGCGGGAGACACAGATACGCAGTATTTT
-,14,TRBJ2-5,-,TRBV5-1,CASSSLGTQETQYF,TGCGCCAGCAGCTCACTGGGGACACAAGAGACCCAGTACTTC
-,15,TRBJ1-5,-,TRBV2,CASNADPRLNQPQHF,TGTGCCAGCAACGCGGACCCCCGGCTCAATCAGCCCCAGCATTTT
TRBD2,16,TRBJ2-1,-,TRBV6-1,CASSATGSGGYNEQFF,TGTGCCAGCAGTGCTACCGGGAGCGGGGGTTACAATGAGCAGTTCTTC
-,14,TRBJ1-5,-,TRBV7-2,CASSPTGSNQPQHF,TGTGCCAGCAGCCCGACAGGTAGCAATCAGCCCCAGCATTTT
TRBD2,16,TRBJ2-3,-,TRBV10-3,CAIRRLAGEIADTQYF,TGTGCCATCCGCCGACTAGCGGGAGAGATCGCAGATACGCAGTATTTT
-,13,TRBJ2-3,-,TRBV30,CAWSGRGTDTQYF,TGTGCCTGGAGTGGTAGAGGGACAGATACGCAGTATTTT
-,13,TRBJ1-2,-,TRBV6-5,CASSPGHQYGYTF,TGTGCCAGCAGCCCGGGACACCAATATGGCTACACCTTC
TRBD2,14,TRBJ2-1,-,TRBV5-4,CASSLALLAEEQFF,TGTGCCAGCAGCTTGGCTCTCCTAGCGGAAGAGCAGTTCTTC
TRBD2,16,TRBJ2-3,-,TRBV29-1,CSVEPPSGSSADTQYF,TGCAGCGTTGAACCTCCTAGCGGGAGTTCGGCGGATACGCAGTATTTT
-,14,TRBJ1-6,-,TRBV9,CASSVATENSPLHF,TGTGCCAGCAGCGTAGCGACAGAAAATTCACCCCTCCACTTT
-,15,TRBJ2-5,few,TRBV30,CAPECNGWGSETQYF,TGTGCCCCCGAGTGTAATGGTTGGGGATCAGAGACCCAGTACTTC
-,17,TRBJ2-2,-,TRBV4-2,CASSHPYETLNTGELFF,TGTGCCAGCAGCCACCCCTACGAGACTCTGAACACCGGGGAGCTGTTTTTT
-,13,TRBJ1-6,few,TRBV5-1,CASSQDNNSPLHF,TGCGCCAGCAGCCAGGATAATAATTCACCCCTCCACTTT
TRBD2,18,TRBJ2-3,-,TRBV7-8,CASSLDRLAGVTTDTQYF,TGTGCCAGCAGCTTAGACCGACTAGCGGGAGTGACGACAGATACGCAGTATTTT
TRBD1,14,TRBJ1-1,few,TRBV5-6,CASSLAILDRTAFF,TGTGCCAGCAGCTTGGCTATCTTGGACAGGACCGCTTTCTTT
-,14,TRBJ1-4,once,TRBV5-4,CASSYRESGEKLFF,TGTGCCAGCAGCTATAGAGAGAGTGGGGAAAAACTGTTTTTT
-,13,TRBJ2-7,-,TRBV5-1,CASNPGSSYEQYF,TGCGCCAGCAACCCGGGGAGCTCCTACGAGCAGTACTTC
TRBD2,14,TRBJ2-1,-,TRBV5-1,CASSPGGGYNEQFF,TGCGCCAGCAGCCCGGGCGGGGGTTACAATGAGCAGTTCTTC
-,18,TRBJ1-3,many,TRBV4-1,CASSQESYRVAPGNTIYF,TGCGCCAGCAGCCAAGAATCGTACAGGGTCGCTCCTGGAAACACCATATATTTT